Here is one T cell receptor (beta chain) with its context. These data originate in a study of blood T cell repertoires in COVID-19. As for the study in general: The United States, Italy and Spain supplied acute and convalescent COVID-19 samples.

Original data processing: Amplification of reference gene primers was used by the study to estimate nucleated cell counts. Here immunoSEQ multiplex PCR was the method, and the copy in TCRdb shows in-frame clones only, minus some. V and J calls and clone size are as listed in that table; D and trimming were resolved from the DNA. The sample has more than 120,000 clones; about 87% are singletons. The CDR3 is made up of 14 amino acids. The V gene's germline CDR1 is ENHRY and CDR2 SYGVKD. The J segment lost 5 bases and the V segment lost 4 bases, leaving 5 bases of the junction unmatched. The V call is TRBV10-3, the J call TRBJ2-1; 7 positions match TRBD2. This sequence was found in a human donor in a cohort sampled during active COVID-19. Sample: peripheral blood. For the CDR3, the DNA is TGTGCCATCAGTGGGGGGGGGAACGACAATGAGCAGTTCTTC. This translates into CAISGGGNDNEQFF.